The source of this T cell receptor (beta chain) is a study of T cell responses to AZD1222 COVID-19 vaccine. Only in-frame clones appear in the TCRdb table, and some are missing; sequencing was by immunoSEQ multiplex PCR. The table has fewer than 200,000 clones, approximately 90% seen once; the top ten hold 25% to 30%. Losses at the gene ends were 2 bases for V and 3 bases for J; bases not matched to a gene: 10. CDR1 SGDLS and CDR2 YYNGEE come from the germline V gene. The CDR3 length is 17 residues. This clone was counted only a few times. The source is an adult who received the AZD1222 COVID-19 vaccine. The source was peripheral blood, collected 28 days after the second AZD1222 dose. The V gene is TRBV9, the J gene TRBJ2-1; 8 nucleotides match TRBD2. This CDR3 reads CASSVGAAGRVYNEQFF. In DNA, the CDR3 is TGTGCCAGCAGCGTGGGAGCCGCCGGGAGGGTCTACAATGAGCAGTTCTTC.